The T cell receptor (beta chain) under discussion was sequenced for a study of neurological immune-mediated disorders (dated by TCRdb to between 2018 and 2020). At the level of the whole study: The study compared peripheral blood TCR-beta repertoires of HTLV-I-associated myelopathy (HAM/TSP) patients, multiple sclerosis patients and healthy controls using UMI-based sequencing. The approximately 98 TCR-beta libraries included longitudinal samples, technical triplicates and paired sorted CD4+ and CD8+ T-cell subsets alongside PBMC samples. Of the 65 to 70 subjects in the cohort, some 14 were HAM/TSP patients, some 35 were multiple sclerosis patients, and approximately 20 were healthy controls. The study at large found these results: Expanded clones from different subjects shared no identical CDR3 amino acid sequences, which suggests that TCR-beta repertoires were private in all groups. TCR clonal expansion was highest in HAM/TSP patients and lowest in MS patients, with MS patients falling below even healthy controls.

The CDR3 starts with the cysteine, ends with the phenylalanine, and has 15 residues. The DNA shown is the 45-base CDR3, in frame from base 1. The germline V and J ends show losses of 7 bases and 5 bases respectively, and no gene match explains 6 bases of the junction. The germline V gene yields SGHVS for CDR1 and FQNEAQ for CDR2. This clonotype showed up many times. Its antigen has not been determined. Within one base of it there is no much larger clone, and no base qualities were kept. Healthy controls were blood bank volunteers in Maryland, USA. For unsorted PBMC libraries, 2 million PBMCs were used after storage in RNAlater at -80 degrees C until RNA extraction. Peripheral blood was subjected to Ficoll-Hypaque density gradient centrifugation to isolate PBMCs, which were then cryopreserved in liquid nitrogen. cDNA was synthesized by template-switch 5'RACE using a primer carrying a 10-nucleotide random unique molecular identifier by which each TCR transcript was tagged. Over 160 million TCR-beta sequences, covering 15-18 subjects, were produced in each sequencing run. The RNeasy kit was used to extract total RNA. The KAPA Real-time Library Amplification kit was used to amplify TCR-beta VDJ regions with primers for the TCR constant region and the 5'RACE anchor. A first PCR added sample indexes and Illumina adaptors, and a second PCR then raised library yield. After Ampure bead purification, the roughly 650 bp TCR product was size-selected on a 2% E-gel SizeSelection system. Before pooling, library quality was checked on a Bioanalyzer, concentration was measured with Qubit, and libraries were quantified with the Kapa Library Quantification kit. An Illumina HiSeq 2500 sequenced the libraries paired-end 2 x 150 bp. To increase sequence diversity, about 23-32% phiX was spiked into each library pool. The source study handled its data this way. Quality-filtered reads were processed with the UMI-based MiGEC pipeline, and over 90% of raw TCR sequences were removed by the MiGEC pipeline during error correction. IMGT germline references were used for alignment of VDJ genes, and clonotypes were defined by a unique CDR3 amino acid sequence together with V-J genes. Clonal expansion, Shannon diversity and CDR3 relatedness were evaluated with VDJtools (CalcPairwiseDistances, ClusterSamples), while phylogenetic trees were built in CLCbio workbench. Using coefficient-of-variation modelling across technical triplicates, the study counted a clone as expanded if it had at least 8 unique UMIs. TCRdb passed the public sequencing reads through fastp at Q25 and MiXCR, retaining productive beta sequences. Rows merge per CDR3 protein into single entries with the most common DNA and genes. Clone size and V and J calls follow TCRdb, not the original study. In all, the sample holds roughly 30,000 distinct CDR3 sequences, and just over 6.5% of those were seen once. The ten largest clonotypes hold about 9% of the sample.

This clonotype was obtained from a woman in her 50s in good health. The chain is made from TRBV7-8 and TRBJ2-2; 11 middle bases align to TRBD2. Sequencing input: PBMCs. In nucleotides, the sequence is TGTGCCAGCACCCCCACTAGCGGGGGTACCGGGGAGCTGTTTTTT. This translates into CASTPTSGGTGELFF. Outside the CDR3, residues come from the reference TRBV7-8 and TRBJ2-2 proteins, so the full variable domain is: GAGVSQSPRYKVAKRGQDVALRCDPISGHVSLFWYQQALGQGPEFLTYFQNEAQLDKSGLPSDRFFAERPEGSVSTLKIQRTQQEDSAVYLCASTPTSGGTGELFFGEGSRLTVL.